The clone carrying this TCR beta chain has a handful of counts. Its specificity is unknown. This entry is derived from a study of CD8 T cells in ankylosing spondylitis. Regarding the study as a whole: The authors reported significant enrichment of disease-linked clones in matched ankylosing spondylitis synovial fluid. Ankylosing spondylitis blood appeared to be characterized by a TCR beta motif of roughly eight highly homologous variants. Relatively scarce in peripheral blood, disease-linked clones were CD8+.

5'-RACE, quantitative and with molecular barcodes, yielded the TCR beta libraries. TCRdb processed the 5' RACE reads anew with MiXCR; each CDR3 protein has one entry. Of around 150,000 distinct CDR3 sequences in the sample, about a third are singletons; the top ten hold 6%. V was trimmed by 4 bases and J by 2 bases, leaving 12 bases between them. The germline CDR1 and CDR2 sequences are DFQATT and SNEGSKA (reference sequence). The CDR3 consists of 14 residues. The receptor's source is a male donor with ankylosing spondylitis. Sequencing used synovial fluid, either unsorted or a sorted T cell fraction (not recorded which). This chain uses TRBV20-1 with TRBJ2-1; D could derive from TRBD1 or TRBD2 (5 bases each). CDR3 protein: CSAKGRLAYNEQFF. The CDR3 nucleotides are TGCAGTGCTAAGGGACGGCTTGCCTACAATGAGCAGTTCTTC.